This T cell receptor beta chain was captured in a study of cytomegalovirus exposure and HLA in healthy donors. Study-level findings and limits: TCR beta sequences numbering more than 15,000 were associated with HLA alleles at 0.05 false discovery rate in a later analysis.

This clone came up a few times. Its cognate antigen is unknown. CDR3 size: 11 residues. The V end lost 10 bases, the J end lost 1 base, and 6 bases lay between the germline ends. Germline assignment: CDR1 MGHDK and CDR2 SYGVNS. Primers: 60 Vbeta forward and 13 Jbeta reverse. Profiling relied on immunoSEQ multiplex PCR, and the TCRdb table lists in-frame clones only, not all of them. The table lists 110,000 to 150,000 clones, roughly 84% of them singletons. The rearrangement links TRBV25-1 to TRBJ2-3; D gene ambiguous. This TCR was recovered from a boy younger than 10 in good health and CMV-seronegative. The sample consisted of PBMCs. This CDR3 reads CATQGTDTQYF. The CDR3 DNA sequence: TGTGCCACTCAGGGCACAGATACGCAGTATTTT.